Listed here are 17 T cell receptor beta chains from one sample, sequenced in a study of Ad26.COV2.S vaccination and SARS-CoV-2 variants. Noted treatment: roughly 18 received Ad26.COV2.S at low or high dose, single or two shots; about 5 received placebo; per-sample allocation not given. Day 63 after the first injection of vaccine or placebo was the sampling time. Libraries were prepared by immunoSEQ multiplex PCR; TCRdb keeps only in-frame clonotypes and omits some of them. Of fewer than 300,000 clones in the sample, about 90% were seen once. The starting material was peripheral blood, obtained in a trial of Ad26.COV2.S vaccine versus placebo. Every receptor here comes from a person between 18 and 65 years old who received the Ad26.COV2.S COVID-19 vaccine or a placebo.

This chain links TRBV29-1 with TRBJ1-1; no clear D. Trimming removed 4 bases at V and 5 bases at J, with 5 bases between. CDR1 SQVTM and CDR2 ANQGSEA come from the germline V gene. The CDR3 contains 10 residues. The CDR3 DNA reads TGCAGCGTTGTTGTGACTGAAGCTTTCTTT. Translated, it gives CSVVVTEAFF.

V gene TRBV7-8 combines with J gene TRBJ2-7; 9 bases are shared with TRBD1. Germline CDR1 is SGHVS and CDR2 is FQNEAQ. Germline trimming cut 5 bases from V and 2 bases from J; bases unmatched to any gene: 13. The CDR3 is made up of 17 amino acids. This CDR3 is CASSRGSGTGSPYEQYF. In DNA form, the CDR3 reads TGTGCCAGCAGCCGAGGTTCCGGGACAGGGTCCCCCTACGAGCAGTACTTC.

The chain carries TRBV2 and TRBJ1-5, with D perhaps TRBD1 (5 bases). The CDR3 covers 13 residues. Per germline, CDR1 SNHLY and CDR2 FYNNEI. V shed 7 bases and J shed 7 bases, with 14 bases lying between them. CDR3 protein: CASTTIRDQPQHF. The CDR3 bases are TGTGCCAGCACCACAATCAGGGACCAGCCCCAGCATTTT.

This chain joins TRBV2 and TRBJ1-5; no clear D gene. The CDR3 covers 17 residues. CDR1 SNHLY and CDR2 FYNNEI come from the germline V gene. Trimming cost V 7 bases and J 2 bases, with 21 bases left between them. CDR3 coding DNA: TGTGCCAGCACTTTCACATACCGGGATGGTGGCAATCAGCCCCAGCATTTT. Amino acid sequence: CASTFTYRDGGNQPQHF.

The J gene is TRBJ2-3, the V gene TRBV18, with 16 bases identical to TRBD2. The V and J ends lost 4 bases and 3 bases, in that order; junction bases with no gene match: 4. CDR3 size: 17 residues. Per the germline V gene, CDR1 is KGHSH and CDR2 is LQKENI. The CDR3 DNA is TGTGCCAGCTCACAGGGACTAGCGGGGGGGCCGACAGATACGCAGTATTTT. Its translation is CASSQGLAGGPTDTQYF.

The V and J genes are TRBV4-1 and TRBJ2-3; 7 bases agree with TRBD2. V lost 1 base to trimming and J lost 2 bases; unmatched junction nucleotides: 18. Looked up from germline, CDR1 is MGHRA and CDR2 is YSYEKL. The CDR3 is 20 amino acids. The CDR3: CASSQAPSSGVLFPTDTQYF. CDR3 bases: TGCGCCAGCAGCCAAGCCCCCTCGAGCGGGGTCCTATTTCCCACAGATACGCAGTATTTT.

The chain employs TRBV28 and TRBJ2-7; D call uncertain. Germline values: CDR1 MDHEN, CDR2 SYDVKM. The V end was cut by 3 bases, the J end by 4 bases, with 10 bases between. The CDR3 consists of 13 residues. CDR3 DNA sequence: TGTGCCAGCAGTTTGGGCAGATTTTACGAGCAGTACTTC. Translated: CASSLGRFYEQYF.

The rearrangement joins TRBV4-2 to TRBJ2-6, with a tentative D call TRBD1 (6 bases). The CDR3 is 16 amino acids. V was shortened by 0 bases and J by 7 bases, with 13 bases between the two germline ends. Germline CDR1 and CDR2: LGHNA and YNFKEQ. This CDR3 is CASSQDWGHGANVLTF. The CDR3 DNA is TGTGCCAGCAGCCAAGATTGGGGACACGGAGCCAACGTCCTGACTTTC.

This chain connects TRBV7-9 to TRBJ2-5; D is possibly TRBD2 (5 bases). With 7 bases removed from V and 5 bases from J, the gap between germline ends came to 20 bases. This CDR3 contains 15 residues. Germline V lookup: CDR1 SEHNR, CDR2 FQNEAQ (reference sequence). In nucleotides, the CDR3 is TGTGCCAGCATCCCACCCAGTACTAGTATTGAGACCCAGTACTTC. Protein sequence: CASIPPSTSIETQYF. Variable domain in full (rest from reference TRBV7-9 and TRBJ2-5): DTGVSQNPRHKITKRGQNVTFRCDPISEHNRLYWYRQTLGQGPEFLTYFQNEAQLEKSRLLSDRFSAERPKGSFSTLEIQRTEQGDSAMYLCASIPPSTSIETQYFGPGTRLLVL.

The rearrangement links TRBV18 to TRBJ2-3; TRBD1 matches at 9 bases. The V gene end was trimmed by 6 bases and the J gene end by 6 bases; junction bases not matched to a gene: 7. The V gene's germline CDR1 is KGHSH and CDR2 LQKENI. The CDR3 spans 14 residues. The CDR3 DNA reads TGTGCCAGCTCCGCGGGACAGGGCGTCGATACGCAGTATTTT. Translated: CASSAGQGVDTQYF.

The CDR3 protein is CASSPKTGRRMNTEAFF. Written as DNA, the CDR3 is TGTGCCAGCTCACCCAAAACAGGAAGGAGGATGAACACTGAAGCTTTCTTT. This chain joins TRBV18 and TRBJ1-1; TRBD1 might be the D (5 bases). V lost 3 bases and J 0 bases, leaving 17 bases between the germline ends. The CDR3 is made up of 17 amino acids. Germline V gene lookup returns CDR1 KGHSH and CDR2 LQKENI.

V usage is TRBV6-5 and J usage is TRBJ2-3, with 14 bases that match TRBD2. Germline CDR1 and CDR2: MNHEY and SVGAGI. V lost 0 bases to trimming and J lost 5 bases; unmatched junction nucleotides: 1. The CDR3 extends over 16 amino acids. The CDR3 region has the DNA TGTGCCAGCAGTTACTCCGGACTAGCGGGAGGAGATACGCAGTATTTT. Residues: CASSYSGLAGGDTQYF.

This rearrangement joins TRBV30 to TRBJ1-2; D is perhaps TRBD1 (6 bases). This CDR3 region has 16 residues. CDR1 and CDR2 (germline): GTSNPN, SVGIG (reference sequence). Trimming removed 1 base from V and 2 bases from J, with 17 bases in between. In nucleotides, the CDR3 is TGTGCCTGGAGTGCCGAGACAGGCGCCTTGAACTATGGCTACACCTTC. Its translation: CAWSAETGALNYGYTF.

This rearrangement joins TRBV19 to TRBJ1-1; 8 bases align to TRBD1. CDR1 and CDR2 from the germline V gene are LNHDA and SQIVND (reference sequence). The ends lost 3 bases at V and 4 bases at J; junction bases unmatched: 4. The CDR3 consists of 14 residues. The CDR3: CASSIDRGITEAFF. The CDR3 DNA sequence: TGTGCCAGTAGTATCGACAGGGGAATCACTGAAGCTTTCTTT.

J is TRBJ1-1 and V is TRBV28; D ambiguous. V lost 6 bases and J lost 0, with 11 bases in between. There are 14 residues in the CDR3. Germline values: CDR1 MDHEN, CDR2 SYDVKM. The CDR3 loop is CASSPHALNTEAFF. The CDR3 bases are TGTGCCAGCAGCCCCCATGCCCTGAACACTGAAGCTTTCTTT.

CDR3 DNA: TGCAGTGTAGGTACCTACAATGAGCAGTTCTTC. This sequence encodes CSVGTYNEQFF. This chain joins TRBV20-1 and TRBJ2-1; no clear D gene. Germline CDR1 and CDR2: DFQATT and SNEGSKA (reference sequence). This CDR3 has 11 residues. V gave up 7 bases and J gave up 2 bases, with 6 bases separating them.

The V call is TRBV10-3, the J call TRBJ2-4, with 8 positions matching TRBD1. The CDR3 has 18 amino acids. Germline CDR1 and CDR2: ENHRY and SYGVKD. The V segment lost 0 bases and the J segment 6 bases; nucleotides outside the gene matches: 13. The CDR3: CAISESVGVRGRGNIQYF. The CDR3 region has the DNA TGTGCCATCAGTGAGTCGGTTGGTGTCAGGGGGCGCGGAAACATTCAGTACTTC.